The present entry profiles one T cell receptor (beta chain) with its context. The antigen is not known. The record originates from a study of T cell responses to AZD1222 COVID-19 vaccine. CDR1 KGHSH and CDR2 LQKENI come from the germline V gene. Deletions cut 0 bases from V and 3 bases from J, with 8 bases between. This CDR3 region has 14 residues. Overall study results and limits: Spike-spanning, vaccine-associated CD4 TCRs were dominant at 160-218 and 743-854. Researchers took repertoire samples only after the peak T cell response had come. Clonal diversity was possibly underestimated, and the donors were mostly white British, with more females.

Produced via immunoSEQ multiplex PCR; TCRdb's table is partial and in-frame only. The data contain 89,000 or so clones, 75% to 95% of them singletons. Samples with a second dose at about 4 or about 12 weeks were pooled together. The TCR comes from an adult who received the AZD1222 COVID-19 vaccine. This chain uses TRBV18 with TRBJ1-1; D uncertain. This material consisted of peripheral blood, taken 28 days after the second AZD1222 dose. In nucleotides, the CDR3 is TGTGCCAGCTCACCACCTCTACGGGACACTGAAGCTTTCTTT. It specifies CASSPPLRDTEAFF.